This record covers a single T cell receptor (beta chain). Antigen unknown. The sample is drawn from a study of cytomegalovirus exposure and HLA in healthy donors. Whole-study results and caveats: Researchers reported in a later analysis that common viral pathogens appeared linked to several top clusters.

The PCR ran on 60 Vbeta and 13 Jbeta primers. Measured with immunoSEQ multiplex PCR; TCRdb has only the in-frame clones, and not every one. Altogether 130,000 or so clones are present, 75% to 85% being singletons, with the ten largest covering approximately 3.1%. Trimming cost V 5 bases and J 5 bases, with 10 bases left between them. Germline CDR1 reads MDHEN; CDR2 reads SYDVKM. CDR3 length equals 13 residues. The clonotype comes from a woman younger than 35 in good health and CMV-seropositive. The rearrangement uses TRBV28 and TRBJ1-5; D is unclear. The sample consisted of PBMCs. CDR3 residues: CASSLGNYQPQHF. DNA of the CDR3: TGTGCCAGCAGTCTCGGGAACTATCAGCCCCAGCATTTT.